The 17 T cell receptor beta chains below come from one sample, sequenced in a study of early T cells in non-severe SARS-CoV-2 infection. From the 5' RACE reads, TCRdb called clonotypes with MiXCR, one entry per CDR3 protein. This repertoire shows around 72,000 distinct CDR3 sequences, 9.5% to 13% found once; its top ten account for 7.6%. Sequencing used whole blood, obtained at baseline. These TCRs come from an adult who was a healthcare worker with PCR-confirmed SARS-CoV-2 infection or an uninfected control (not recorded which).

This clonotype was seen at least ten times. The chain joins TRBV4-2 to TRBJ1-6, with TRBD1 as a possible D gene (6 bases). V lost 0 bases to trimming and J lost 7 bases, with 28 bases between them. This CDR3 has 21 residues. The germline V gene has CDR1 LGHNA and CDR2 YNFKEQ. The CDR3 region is CASSQDWGPSGHLNANSPLHF. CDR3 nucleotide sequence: TGTGCCAGCAGCCAAGATTGGGGGCCCTCGGGACACCTCAATGCGAATTCACCCCTCCACTTT.

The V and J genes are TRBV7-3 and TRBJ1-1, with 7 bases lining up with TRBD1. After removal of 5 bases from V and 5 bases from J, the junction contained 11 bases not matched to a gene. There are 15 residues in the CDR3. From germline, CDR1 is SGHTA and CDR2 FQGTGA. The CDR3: CASSAQSQGGTEAFF. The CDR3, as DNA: TGTGCCAGCAGCGCCCAATCCCAGGGGGGTACTGAAGCTTTCTTT. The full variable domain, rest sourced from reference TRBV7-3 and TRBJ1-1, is GAGVSQTPSNKVTEKGKYVELRCDPISGHTALYWYRQSLGQGPEFLIYFQGTGAADDSGLPNDRFFAVRPEGSVSTLKIQRTERGDSAVYLCASSAQSQGGTEAFFGQGTRLTVV.

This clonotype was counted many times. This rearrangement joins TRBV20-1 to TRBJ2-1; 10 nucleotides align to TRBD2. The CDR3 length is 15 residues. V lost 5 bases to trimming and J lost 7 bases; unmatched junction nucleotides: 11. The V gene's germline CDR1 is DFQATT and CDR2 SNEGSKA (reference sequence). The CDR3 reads CSAGTSAYGVNEQFF. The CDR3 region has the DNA TGCAGTGCTGGGACTAGCGCGTATGGCGTGAATGAGCAGTTCTTC.

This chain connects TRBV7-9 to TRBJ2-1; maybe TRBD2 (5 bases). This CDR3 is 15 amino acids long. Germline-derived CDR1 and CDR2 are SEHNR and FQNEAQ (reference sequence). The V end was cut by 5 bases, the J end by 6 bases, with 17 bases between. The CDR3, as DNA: TGTGCCAGCAGCCCAAGCGGAGGCGGATTCAATGAGCAGTTCTTC. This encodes CASSPSGGGFNEQFF.

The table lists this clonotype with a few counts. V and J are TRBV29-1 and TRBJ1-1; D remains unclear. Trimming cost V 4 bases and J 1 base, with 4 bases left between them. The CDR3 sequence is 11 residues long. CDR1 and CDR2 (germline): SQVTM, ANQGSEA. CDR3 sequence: CSVGANTEAFF. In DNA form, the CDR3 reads TGCAGCGTTGGGGCGAACACTGAAGCTTTCTTT.

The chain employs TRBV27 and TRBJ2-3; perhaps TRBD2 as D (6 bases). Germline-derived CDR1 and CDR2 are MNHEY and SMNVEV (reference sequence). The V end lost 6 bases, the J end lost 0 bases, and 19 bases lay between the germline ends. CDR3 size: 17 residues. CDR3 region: CASRPAGGHSSTDTQYF. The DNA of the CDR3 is TGTGCCAGCAGACCCGCCGGGGGTCATTCCAGCACAGATACGCAGTATTTT.

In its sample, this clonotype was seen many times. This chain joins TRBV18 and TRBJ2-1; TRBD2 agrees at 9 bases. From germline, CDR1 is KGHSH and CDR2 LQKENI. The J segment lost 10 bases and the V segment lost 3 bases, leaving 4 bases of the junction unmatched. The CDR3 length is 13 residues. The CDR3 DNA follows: TGTGCCAGCTCACCTACCCTAGCGGGGGAGCAGTTCTTC. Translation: CASSPTLAGEQFF.

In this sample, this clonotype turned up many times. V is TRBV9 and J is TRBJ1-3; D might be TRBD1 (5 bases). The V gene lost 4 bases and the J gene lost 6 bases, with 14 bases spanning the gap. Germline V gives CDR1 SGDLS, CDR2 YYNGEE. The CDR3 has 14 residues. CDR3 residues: CASSHRKTENTIYF. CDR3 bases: TGTGCCAGCAGCCACAGAAAGACAGAAAACACCATATATTTT.

As DNA, the CDR3 is TGCAGTGCTAAAACAGGGCAGTGGAACACCGGGGAGCTGTTTTTT. This encodes CSAKTGQWNTGELFF. The chain has TRBV20-1 and TRBJ2-2, with D possibly being TRBD1 (6 bases). Trimming stripped 4 bases from V and 1 base from J, with 13 bases between. CDR1 and CDR2 (germline): DFQATT, SNEGSKA (reference sequence). This CDR3 comprises 15 residues.

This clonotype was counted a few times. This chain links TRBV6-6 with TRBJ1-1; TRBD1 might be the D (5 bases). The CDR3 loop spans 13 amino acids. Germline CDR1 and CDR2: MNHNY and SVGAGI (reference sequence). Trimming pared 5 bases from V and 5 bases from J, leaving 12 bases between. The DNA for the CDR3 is TGTGCCAGCAGTGGGAGGGGTGCAACTGAAGCTTTCTTT. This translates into CASSGRGATEAFF.

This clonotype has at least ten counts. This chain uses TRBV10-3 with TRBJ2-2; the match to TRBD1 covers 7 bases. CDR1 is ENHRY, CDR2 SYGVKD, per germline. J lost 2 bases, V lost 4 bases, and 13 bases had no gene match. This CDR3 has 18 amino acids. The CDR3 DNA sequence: TGTGCCATCAGTGCTAAAAACAGGGGTGAGGGCAACACCGGGGAGCTGTTTTTT. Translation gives CAISAKNRGEGNTGELFF.

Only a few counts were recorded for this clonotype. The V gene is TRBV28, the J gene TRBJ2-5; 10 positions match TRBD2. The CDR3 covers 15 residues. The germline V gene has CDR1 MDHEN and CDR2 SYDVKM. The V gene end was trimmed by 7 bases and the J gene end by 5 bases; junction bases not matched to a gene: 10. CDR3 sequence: CASKIPLAGAETQYF. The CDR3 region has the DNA TGTGCCAGCAAGATTCCTCTAGCGGGGGCCGAGACCCAGTACTTC.

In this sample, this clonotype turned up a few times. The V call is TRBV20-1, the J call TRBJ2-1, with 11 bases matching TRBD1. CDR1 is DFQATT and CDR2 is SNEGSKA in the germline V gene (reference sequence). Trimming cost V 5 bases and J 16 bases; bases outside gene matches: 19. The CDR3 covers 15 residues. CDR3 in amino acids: CSASGQGEEKLVGFF. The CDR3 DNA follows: TGCAGTGCTTCGGGACAGGGGGAGGAAAAATTAGTCGGATTCTTC.

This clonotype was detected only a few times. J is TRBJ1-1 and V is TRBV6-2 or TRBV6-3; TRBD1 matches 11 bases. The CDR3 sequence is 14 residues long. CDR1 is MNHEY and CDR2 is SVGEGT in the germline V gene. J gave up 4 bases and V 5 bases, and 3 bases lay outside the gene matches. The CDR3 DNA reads TGTGCCAGCAGTGGACAGGGGGCGGGCACTGAAGCTTTCTTT. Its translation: CASSGQGAGTEAFF.

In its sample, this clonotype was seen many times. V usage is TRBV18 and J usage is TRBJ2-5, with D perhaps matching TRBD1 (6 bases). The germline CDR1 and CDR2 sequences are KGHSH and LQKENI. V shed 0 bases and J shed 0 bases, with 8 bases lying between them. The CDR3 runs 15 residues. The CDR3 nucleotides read TGTGCCAGCTCACCACCGAACAGGGACCAAGAGACCCAGTACTTC. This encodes CASSPPNRDQETQYF.

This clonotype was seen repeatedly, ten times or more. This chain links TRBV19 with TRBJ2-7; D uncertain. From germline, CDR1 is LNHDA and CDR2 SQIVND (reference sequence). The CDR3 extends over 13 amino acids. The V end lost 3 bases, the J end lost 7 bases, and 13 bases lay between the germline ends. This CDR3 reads CASSMQNGGEQYF. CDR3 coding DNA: TGTGCCAGTAGTATGCAGAATGGTGGGGAGCAGTACTTC.

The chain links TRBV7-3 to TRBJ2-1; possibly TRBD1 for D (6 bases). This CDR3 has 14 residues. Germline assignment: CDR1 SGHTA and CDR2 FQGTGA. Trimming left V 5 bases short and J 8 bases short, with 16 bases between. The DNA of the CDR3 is TGTGCCAGCAGCCCATCGATACAGGGACATGAGCAGTTCTTC. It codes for CASSPSIQGHEQFF.